This T cell receptor (beta chain) was sequenced in a study of cytomegalovirus exposure and HLA in healthy donors. Germline V gene lookup returns CDR1 MNHNS and CDR2 SASEGT. Trimming cost V 8 bases and J 3 bases; bases outside gene matches: 8. The CDR3 runs 15 residues. Concerning this clone: The antigen is not known.

Findings of the study overall: Researchers counted roughly 150 TCR beta chains as cytomegalovirus-associated. When the data were analyzed later, several of the most significant clusters appeared to be linked to common viral pathogens.

Amplification used 60 Vbeta primers and 13 Jbeta primers. Assay: immunoSEQ multiplex PCR; the TCRdb copy retains only in-frame clones and omits some. The profile shows over 150,000 clones, roughly 80% of them singletons. This sequence joins TRBV6-1 and TRBJ2-3, with 10 bases matching TRBD1. The sample was PBMCs. The receptor was isolated from a girl aged 2-10 years in good health and CMV-seropositive. CDR3 bases: TGTGCCAGCCACGGACAGGGGGAGGGAACAGATACGCAGTATTTT. Translation: CASHGQGEGTDTQYF.